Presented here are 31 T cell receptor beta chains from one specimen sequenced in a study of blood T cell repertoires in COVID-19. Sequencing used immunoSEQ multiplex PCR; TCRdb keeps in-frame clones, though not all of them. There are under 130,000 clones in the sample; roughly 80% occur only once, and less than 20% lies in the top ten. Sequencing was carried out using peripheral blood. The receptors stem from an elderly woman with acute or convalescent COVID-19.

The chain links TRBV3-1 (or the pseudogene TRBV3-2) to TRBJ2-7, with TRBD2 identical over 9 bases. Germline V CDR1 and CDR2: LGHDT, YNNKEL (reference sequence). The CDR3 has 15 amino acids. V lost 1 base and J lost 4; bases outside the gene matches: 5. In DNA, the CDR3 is TGTGCCAGCAGCCAAGTTATCCTAGCGGGATACGAGCAGTACGTC. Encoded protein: CASSQVILAGYEQYV.

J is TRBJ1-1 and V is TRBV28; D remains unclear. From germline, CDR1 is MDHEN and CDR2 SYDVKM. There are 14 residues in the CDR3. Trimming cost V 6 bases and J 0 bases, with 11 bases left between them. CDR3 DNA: TGTGCCAGCAGGGAGGCCCGAATGAACACTGAAGCTTTCTTT. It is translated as CASREARMNTEAFF.

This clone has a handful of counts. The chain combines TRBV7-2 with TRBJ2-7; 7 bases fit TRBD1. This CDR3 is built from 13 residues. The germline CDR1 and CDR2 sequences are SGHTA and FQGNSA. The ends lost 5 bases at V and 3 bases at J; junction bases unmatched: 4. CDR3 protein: CASSQDRFYEQYV. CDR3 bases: TGTGCCAGCAGCCAGGACAGGTTCTACGAGCAGTACGTC.

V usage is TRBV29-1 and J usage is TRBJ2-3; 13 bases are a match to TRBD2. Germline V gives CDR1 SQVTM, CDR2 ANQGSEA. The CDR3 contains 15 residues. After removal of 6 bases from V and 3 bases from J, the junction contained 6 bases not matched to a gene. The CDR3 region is CSVKGLAGSTDTQYF. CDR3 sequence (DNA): TGCAGCGTCAAGGGACTAGCGGGGTCGACAGATACGCAGTATTTT.

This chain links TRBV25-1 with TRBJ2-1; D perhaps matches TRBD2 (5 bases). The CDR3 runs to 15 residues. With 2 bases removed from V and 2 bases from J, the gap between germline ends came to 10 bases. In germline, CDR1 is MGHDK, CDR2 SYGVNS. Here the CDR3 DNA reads TGTGCCAGCAGTGAAAGGAGCGGCGCCTACAATGAGCAGTTCTTC. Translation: CASSERSGAYNEQFF.

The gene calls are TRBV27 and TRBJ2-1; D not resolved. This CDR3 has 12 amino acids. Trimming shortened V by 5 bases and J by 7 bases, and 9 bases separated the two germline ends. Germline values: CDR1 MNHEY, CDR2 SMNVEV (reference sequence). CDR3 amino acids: CASSTSSNEQFF. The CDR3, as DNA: TGTGCCAGCAGTACATCCTCAAATGAGCAGTTCTTC.

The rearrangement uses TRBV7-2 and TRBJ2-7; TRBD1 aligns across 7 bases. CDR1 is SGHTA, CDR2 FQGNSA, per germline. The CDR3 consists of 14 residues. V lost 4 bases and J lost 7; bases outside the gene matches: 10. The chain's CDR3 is CASSSNTGENEQYF. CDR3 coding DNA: TGTGCCAGCAGCTCGAATACAGGGGAGAATGAGCAGTACTTC.

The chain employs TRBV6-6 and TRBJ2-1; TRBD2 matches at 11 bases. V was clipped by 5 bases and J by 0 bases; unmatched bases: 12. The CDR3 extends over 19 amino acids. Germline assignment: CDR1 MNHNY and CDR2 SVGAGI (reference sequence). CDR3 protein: CASSRPGLAANSSYNEQFF. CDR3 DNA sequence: TGTGCCAGCAGTCGACCGGGACTAGCGGCTAACAGCTCCTACAATGAGCAGTTCTTC.

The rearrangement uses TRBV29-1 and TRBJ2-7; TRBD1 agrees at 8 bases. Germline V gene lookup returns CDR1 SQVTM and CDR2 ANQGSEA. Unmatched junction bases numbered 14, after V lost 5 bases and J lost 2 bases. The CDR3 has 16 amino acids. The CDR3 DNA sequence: TGCAGCGTTTCTTATTACCGGACAGGGATTACCTACGAGCAGTACTTC. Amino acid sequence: CSVSYYRTGITYEQYF.

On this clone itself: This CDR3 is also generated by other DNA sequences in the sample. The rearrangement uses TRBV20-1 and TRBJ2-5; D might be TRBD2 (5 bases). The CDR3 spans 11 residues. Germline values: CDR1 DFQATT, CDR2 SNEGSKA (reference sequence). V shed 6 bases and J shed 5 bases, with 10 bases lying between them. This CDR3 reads CSADPGETQYF. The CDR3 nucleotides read TGCAGTGCCGACCCGGGGGAGACCCAGTACTTC.

For the CDR3, the DNA is TGCAGCGTTAGGACTGGGAACACTGAAGCTTTCTTT. Translation gives CSVRTGNTEAFF. V gene TRBV29-1 combines with J gene TRBJ1-1; D gene uncertain. CDR1 SQVTM and CDR2 ANQGSEA come from the germline V gene. The CDR3 spans 12 residues. Trimming cost V 5 bases and J 1 base, with 8 bases left between them. The variable domain in full, completed from reference TRBV29-1 and TRBJ1-1, reads SAVISQKPSRDICQRGTSLTIQCQVDSQVTMMFWYRQQPGQSLTLIATANQGSEATYESGFVIDKFPISRPNLTFSTLTVSNMSPEDSSIYLCSVRTGNTEAFFGQGTRLTVV.

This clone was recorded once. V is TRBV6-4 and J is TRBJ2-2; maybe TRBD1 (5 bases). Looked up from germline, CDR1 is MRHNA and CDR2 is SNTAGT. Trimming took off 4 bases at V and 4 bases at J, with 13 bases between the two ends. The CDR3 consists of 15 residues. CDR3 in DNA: TGTGCCAGCAGTGCTCAGGGTATAGGCACCGGGGAGCTGTTTTTT. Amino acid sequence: CASSAQGIGTGELFF.

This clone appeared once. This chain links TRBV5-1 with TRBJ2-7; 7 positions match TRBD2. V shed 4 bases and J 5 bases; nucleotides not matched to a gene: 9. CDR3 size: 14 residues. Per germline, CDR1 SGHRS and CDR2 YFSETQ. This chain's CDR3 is CASSALAGEDEQYF. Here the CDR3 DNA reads TGCGCCAGCAGCGCCTTGGCGGGAGAGGACGAGCAGTACTTC.

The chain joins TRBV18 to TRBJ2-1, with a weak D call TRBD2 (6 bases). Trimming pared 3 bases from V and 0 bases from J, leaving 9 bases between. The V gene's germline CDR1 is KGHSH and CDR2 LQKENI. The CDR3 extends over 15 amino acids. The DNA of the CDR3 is TGTGCCAGCTCACCCCGGGACTTCTCCTACAATGAGCAGTTCTTC. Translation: CASSPRDFSYNEQFF.

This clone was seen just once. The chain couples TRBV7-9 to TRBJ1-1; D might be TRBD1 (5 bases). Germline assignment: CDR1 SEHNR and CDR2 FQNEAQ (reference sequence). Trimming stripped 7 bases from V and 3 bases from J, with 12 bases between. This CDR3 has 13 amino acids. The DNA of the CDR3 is TGTGCCAGCACCCAGGGTTTCGACACTGAAGCTTTCTTT. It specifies CASTQGFDTEAFF.

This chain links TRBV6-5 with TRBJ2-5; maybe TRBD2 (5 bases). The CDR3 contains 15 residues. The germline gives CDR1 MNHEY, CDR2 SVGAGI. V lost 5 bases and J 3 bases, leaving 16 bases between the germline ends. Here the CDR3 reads CASSRGSLNKETQYF. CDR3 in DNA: TGTGCCAGCAGTCGGGGATCTCTAAATAAAGAGACCCAGTACTTC.

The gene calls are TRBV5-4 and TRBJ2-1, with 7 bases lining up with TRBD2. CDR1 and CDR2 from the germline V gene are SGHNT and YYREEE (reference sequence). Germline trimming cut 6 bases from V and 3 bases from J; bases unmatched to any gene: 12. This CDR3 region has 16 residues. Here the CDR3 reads CASTWGTSGNYNEQFF. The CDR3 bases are TGTGCCAGCACCTGGGGAACCAGCGGGAACTACAATGAGCAGTTCTTC.

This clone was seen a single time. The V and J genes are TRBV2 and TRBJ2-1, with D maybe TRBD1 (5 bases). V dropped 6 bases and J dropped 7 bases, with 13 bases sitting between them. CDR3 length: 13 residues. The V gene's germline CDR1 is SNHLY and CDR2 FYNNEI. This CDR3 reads CASRPPDRNEQFF. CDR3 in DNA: TGTGCCAGCAGGCCCCCCGACAGAAATGAGCAGTTCTTC.

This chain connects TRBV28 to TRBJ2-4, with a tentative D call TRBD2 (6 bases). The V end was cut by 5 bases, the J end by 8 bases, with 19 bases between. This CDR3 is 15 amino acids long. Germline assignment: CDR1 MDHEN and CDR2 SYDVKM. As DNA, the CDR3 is TGTGCCAGCAGTCCAAACGATGGGGGGTCGGACATTCAGTACTTC. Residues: CASSPNDGGSDIQYF.

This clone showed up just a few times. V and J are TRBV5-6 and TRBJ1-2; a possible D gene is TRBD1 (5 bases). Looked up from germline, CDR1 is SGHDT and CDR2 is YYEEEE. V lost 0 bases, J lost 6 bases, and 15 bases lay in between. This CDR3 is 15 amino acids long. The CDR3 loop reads CASSLVEDIRHGYTF. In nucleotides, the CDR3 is TGTGCCAGCAGCTTGGTAGAGGACATTCGTCATGGCTACACCTTC.

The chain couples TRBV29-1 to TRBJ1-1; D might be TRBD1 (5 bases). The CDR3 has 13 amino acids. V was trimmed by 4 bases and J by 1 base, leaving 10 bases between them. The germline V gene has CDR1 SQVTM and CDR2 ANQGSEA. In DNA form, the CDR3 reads TGCAGCGTTGGGGGGGTCTCGAACACTGAAGCTTTCTTT. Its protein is CSVGGVSNTEAFF.

For the CDR3, the DNA is TGTGCCAGCAGCTTAACAGGGGCCTCCACAGATACGCAGTATTTT. Translated: CASSLTGASTDTQYF. The V and J genes are TRBV7-2 and TRBJ2-3; the match to TRBD1 covers 7 bases. The V gene's germline CDR1 is SGHTA and CDR2 FQGNSA. This CDR3 contains 15 residues. Trimming removed 2 bases from V and 2 bases from J; junction bases left unmatched: 4.

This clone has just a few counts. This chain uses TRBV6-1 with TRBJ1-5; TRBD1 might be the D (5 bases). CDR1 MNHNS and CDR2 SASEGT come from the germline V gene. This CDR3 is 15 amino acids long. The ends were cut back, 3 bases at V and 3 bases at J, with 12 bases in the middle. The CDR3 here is CASSERQGYNQPQHF. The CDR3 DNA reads TGTGCCAGCAGTGAGAGGCAGGGATACAATCAGCCCCAGCATTTT.

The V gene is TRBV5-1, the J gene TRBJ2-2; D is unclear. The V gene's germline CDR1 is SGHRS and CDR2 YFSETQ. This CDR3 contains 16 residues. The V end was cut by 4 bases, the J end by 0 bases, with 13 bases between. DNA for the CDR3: TGCGCCAGCAGCACTGGTGGAGTCCCGAACACCGGGGAGCTGTTTTTT. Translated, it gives CASSTGGVPNTGELFF.

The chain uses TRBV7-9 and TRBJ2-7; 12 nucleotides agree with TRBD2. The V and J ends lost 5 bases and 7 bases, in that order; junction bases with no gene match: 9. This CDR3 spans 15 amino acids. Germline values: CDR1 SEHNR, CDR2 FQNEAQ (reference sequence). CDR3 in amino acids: CASSGGWTSGIEQYF. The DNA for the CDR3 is TGTGCCAGCAGCGGGGGTTGGACTAGCGGGATTGAGCAGTACTTC. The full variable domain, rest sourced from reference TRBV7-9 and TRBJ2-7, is DTGVSQNPRHKITKRGQNVTFRCDPISEHNRLYWYRQTLGQGPEFLTYFQNEAQLEKSRLLSDRFSAERPKGSFSTLEIQRTEQGDSAMYLCASSGGWTSGIEQYFGPGTRLTVT.

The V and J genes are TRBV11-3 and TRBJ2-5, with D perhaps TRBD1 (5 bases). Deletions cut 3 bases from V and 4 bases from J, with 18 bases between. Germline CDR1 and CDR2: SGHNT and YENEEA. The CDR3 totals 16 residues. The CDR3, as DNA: TGTGCCAGCAGCTTGCGTGCAGGGCGTATTTCAGAGACCCAGTACTTC. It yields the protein CASSLRAGRISETQYF.

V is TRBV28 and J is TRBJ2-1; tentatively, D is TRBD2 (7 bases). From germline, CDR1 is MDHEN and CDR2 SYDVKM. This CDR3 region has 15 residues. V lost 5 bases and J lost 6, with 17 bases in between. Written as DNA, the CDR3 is TGTGCCAGCAGTCGGCCCCAAGGGGGGGTCAATGAGCAGTTCTTC. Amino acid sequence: CASSRPQGGVNEQFF.

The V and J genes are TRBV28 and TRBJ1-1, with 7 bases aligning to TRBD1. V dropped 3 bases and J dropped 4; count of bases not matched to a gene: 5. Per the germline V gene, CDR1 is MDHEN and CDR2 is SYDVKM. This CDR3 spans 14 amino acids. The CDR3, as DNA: TGTGCCAGCAGTTTGGGGACAGCGGGCACTGAAGCTTTCTTT. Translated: CASSLGTAGTEAFF.

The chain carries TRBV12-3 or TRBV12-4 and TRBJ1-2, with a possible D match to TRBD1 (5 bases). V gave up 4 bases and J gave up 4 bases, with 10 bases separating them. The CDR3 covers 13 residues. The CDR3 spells CASSSGDVYGYTF. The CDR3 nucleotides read TGTGCCAGCAGTTCGGGGGACGTCTATGGCTACACCTTC.

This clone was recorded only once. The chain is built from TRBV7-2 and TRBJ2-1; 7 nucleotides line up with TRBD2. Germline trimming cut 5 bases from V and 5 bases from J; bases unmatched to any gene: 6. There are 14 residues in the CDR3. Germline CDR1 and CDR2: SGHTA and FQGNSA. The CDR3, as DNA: TGTGCCAGCAGCGCCACACTAGCGAACAATGAGCAGTTCTTC. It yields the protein CASSATLANNEQFF.

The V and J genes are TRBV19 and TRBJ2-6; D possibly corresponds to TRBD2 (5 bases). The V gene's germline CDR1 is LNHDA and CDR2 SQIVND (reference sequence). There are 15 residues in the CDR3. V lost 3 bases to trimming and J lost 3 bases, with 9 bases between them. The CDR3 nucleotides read TGTGCCAGTAGTATGGCCGGGAATGGGGCCAACGTCCTGACTTTC. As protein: CASSMAGNGANVLTF.